The next 19 T cell receptor beta chains were all read from a single sample in a study of shared clonotypes between healthy human individuals (dated by TCRdb to about 2020). The library was produced with the immunoSEQ multiplex PCR assay. Entries here come from immuneACCESS through TCRdb and include only in-frame sequences with V and J called. Some clones fail to appear in such tables; in the studies checked, an unresolved V gene covers under half of the shortfall, and the cause of the remainder is unknown. The table for this sample lists 600,000 or so clones; approximately 95% of them were counted only once. Clones ranked in the top ten supply 0.095% to 0.14% of the sample. CD8 naive samples were CD45RO-negative cells positively selected for CCR7, giving a CD45RA+CCR7+ population that excluded TemRA cells. Sequencing was performed on naive CD8+ T cells sorted from blood. The cell subset or site label here, explained by the study, means: CD45RA+CCR7+. The receptors here all came from a woman aged 25 to 45 in good health.

This rearrangement joins TRBV4-2 to TRBJ2-1; 8 bases are shared with TRBD2. The V and J ends lost 1 base and 5 bases, in that order; junction bases with no gene match: 16. Germline V CDR1 and CDR2: LGHNA, YNFKEQ. The CDR3 extends over 19 amino acids. DNA for the CDR3: TGTGCCAGCAGCCAAGCCGCATTTAGTGTAGGGACTAGAGACAATGAGCAGTTCTTC. Protein product: CASSQAAFSVGTRDNEQFF.

The chain uses TRBV6-5 and TRBJ1-5, with D maybe TRBD1 (6 bases). Per the germline V gene, CDR1 is MNHEY and CDR2 is SVGAGI. V was clipped by 6 bases and J by 2 bases, with 11 bases between them. CDR3 length equals 14 residues. In DNA, the CDR3 is TGTGCCAGCAGCCCGAGACAGGGCAATCAGCCCCAGCATTTT. This encodes CASSPRQGNQPQHF.

This chain joins TRBV19 and TRBJ2-1; 7 bases align to TRBD2. Per germline, CDR1 LNHDA and CDR2 SQIVND (reference sequence). The CDR3 extends over 14 amino acids. V lost 4 bases and J lost 7; bases outside the gene matches: 7. CDR3 protein: CASSTRLALNEQFF. The CDR3 DNA follows: TGTGCCAGTAGTACGAGACTAGCTTTAAATGAGCAGTTCTTC.

On this clone: Other DNA sequences in the same sample also yield this CDR3. The chain links TRBV19 to TRBJ1-5; tentatively, D is TRBD1 (6 bases). The length of the CDR3 is 14 residues. CDR1 is LNHDA, CDR2 SQIVND, per germline (reference sequence). Trimming took off 3 bases at V and 3 bases at J, with 9 bases between the two ends. DNA for the CDR3: TGTGCCAGTAGTATCCGGGACACCAATCAGCCCCAGCATTTT. Protein sequence: CASSIRDTNQPQHF.

The genes are TRBV11-3 and TRBJ2-7; D is undetermined. The V and J ends lost 7 bases and 0 bases respectively, with 19 bases between them. In germline, CDR1 is SGHNT, CDR2 YENEEA. The CDR3 consists of 16 residues. The CDR3 bases are TGTGCCAGCATCCCCACTGATCCGGAAAGCTCCTACGAGCAGTACTTC. Translated: CASIPTDPESSYEQYF. Using reference TRBV11-3 and TRBJ2-7 for the parts outside the CDR3, the full variable domain is EAGVVQSPRYKIIEKKQPVAFWCNPISGHNTLYWYLQNLGQGPELLIRYENEEAVDDSQLPKDRFSAERLKGVDSTLKIQPAELGDSAVYLCASIPTDPESSYEQYFGPGTRLTVT.

This chain links TRBV5-4 with TRBJ2-7; D is unclear. The CDR3 sequence is 13 residues long. V was cut by 9 bases and J by 0 bases, with 13 bases left in between. CDR1 SGHNT and CDR2 YYREEE come from the germline V gene (reference sequence). CDR3 in amino acids: CATSGWSSYEQYF. The CDR3 DNA sequence: TGTGCCACCTCCGGCTGGAGCTCCTACGAGCAGTACTTC. The whole variable domain, remainder taken from reference TRBV5-4 and TRBJ2-7, is ETGVTQSPTHLIKTRGQQVTLRCSSQSGHNTVSWYQQALGQGPQFIFQYYREEENGRGNFPPRFSGLQFPNYSSELNVNALELDDSALYLCATSGWSSYEQYFGPGTRLTVT.

CDR3 nucleotides: TGCAGCGTTGAGGGGGGACTAGATCCCTACGAGCAGTACTTC. It translates to CSVEGGLDPYEQYF. The rearrangement joins TRBV29-1 to TRBJ2-7, with 8 bases lining up with TRBD2. The germline CDR1 and CDR2 sequences are SQVTM and ANQGSEA. The V and J ends lost 3 bases and 2 bases, in that order; junction bases with no gene match: 6. The CDR3 is 14 residues long.

V gene TRBV29-1 combines with J gene TRBJ1-1, with 7 bases matching TRBD1. From germline, CDR1 is SQVTM and CDR2 ANQGSEA. There are 16 residues in the CDR3. J gave up 3 bases and V 3 bases, and 13 bases lay outside the gene matches. CDR3 sequence: CSVEGVRGRGDTEAFF. The DNA for the CDR3 is TGCAGCGTTGAGGGGGTTAGGGGGCGAGGGGACACTGAAGCTTTCTTT.

This rearrangement joins TRBV15 to TRBJ2-3, with D possibly matching TRBD1 (5 bases). The CDR3 totals 18 residues. V dropped 5 bases and J dropped 2 bases, with 23 bases sitting between them. The germline V gene has CDR1 LNHNV and CDR2 YYDKDF (reference sequence). CDR3 amino acids: CATSAAGFFLPHTDTQYF. Here the CDR3 DNA reads TGTGCCACCAGCGCGGCAGGGTTTTTCTTGCCGCACACAGATACGCAGTATTTT.

V usage is TRBV30 and J usage is TRBJ2-7, with D possibly being TRBD1 or TRBD2 (6 bases each). This CDR3 comprises 13 residues. V was shortened by 6 bases and J by 2 bases, with 14 bases between the two germline ends. The V gene's germline CDR1 is GTSNPN and CDR2 SVGIG (reference sequence). CDR3 bases: TGTGCCTGCCTCTCGGGGGCTACCTACGAGCAGTACTTC. The encoded protein is CACLSGATYEQYF.

The rearrangement uses TRBV10-3 and TRBJ1-4; TRBD1 matches 7 bases. V lost 2 bases and J lost 6; bases outside the gene matches: 3. CDR1 and CDR2 (germline): ENHRY, SYGVKD. The CDR3 is 14 amino acids. This CDR3 is CAISERQGDEKLFF. The CDR3, as DNA: TGTGCCATCAGTGAGAGGCAGGGGGATGAAAAACTGTTTTTT.

V is TRBV27 and J is TRBJ2-7; D unresolved. Germline CDR1 reads MNHEY; CDR2 reads SMNVEV (reference sequence). V was cut by 5 bases and J by 4 bases, with 12 bases left in between. The CDR3 extends over 13 amino acids. CDR3 residues: CASSLAETYEQYF. CDR3 DNA sequence: TGTGCCAGCAGTCTGGCAGAAACGTACGAGCAGTACTTC.

The rearrangement links TRBV4-1 to TRBJ2-7; no clear D gene. The V gene's germline CDR1 is MGHRA and CDR2 YSYEKL. The CDR3 totals 14 residues. Trimming removed 0 bases at V and 1 base at J, with 7 bases between. The CDR3 nucleotides are TGCGCCAGCAGCCAAGAGTACCATTCCTACGAGCAGTACTTC. Translation: CASSQEYHSYEQYF.

The chain links TRBV19 to TRBJ1-1; TRBD1 matches 9 bases. The CDR3 consists of 14 residues. The V and J ends lost 5 bases and 4 bases, in that order; junction bases with no gene match: 5. CDR1 LNHDA and CDR2 SQIVND come from the germline V gene (reference sequence). DNA of the CDR3: TGTGCCAGTAGTGCACAGGGGGCTGGCACTGAAGCTTTCTTT. Translating it yields CASSAQGAGTEAFF.

The chain has TRBV5-1 and TRBJ2-5; D is undetermined. The germline CDR1 and CDR2 sequences are SGHRS and YFSETQ. There are 13 residues in the CDR3. Trimming cost V 0 bases and J 5 bases, with 8 bases left between them. CDR3 loop: CASSLANEETQYF. The CDR3 nucleotides are TGCGCCAGCAGCTTGGCCAATGAGGAGACCCAGTACTTC.

The rearrangement uses TRBV13 and TRBJ2-1; 12 bases map to TRBD1. The V gene's germline CDR1 is PRHDT and CDR2 FYEKMQ (reference sequence). The CDR3 consists of 17 residues. V trimming: 0 bases; J trimming: 8 bases; junction bases outside the gene matches: 8. The DNA for the CDR3 is TGTGCCAGCAGCTTAGGCGGGACAGGGGGCGCCGGATATGAGCAGTTCTTC. This gives the protein CASSLGGTGGAGYEQFF.

This chain connects TRBV28 to TRBJ2-7; 7 nucleotides line up with TRBD2. The CDR3 covers 14 residues. Germline V CDR1 and CDR2: MDHEN, SYDVKM. The V gene end was trimmed by 4 bases and the J gene end by 3 bases; junction bases not matched to a gene: 6. Here the CDR3 reads CASSYLADYYEQYF. CDR3 DNA sequence: TGTGCCAGCAGTTACCTAGCGGATTACTACGAGCAGTACTTC. Based on the CDR3 plus reference TRBV28 and TRBJ2-7, the full variable domain is DVKVTQSSRYLVKRTGEKVFLECVQDMDHENMFWYRQDPGLGLRLIYFSYDVKMKEKGDIPEGYSVSREKKERFSLILESASTNQTSMYLCASSYLADYYEQYFGPGTRLTVT.

This chain links TRBV27 with TRBJ2-7, with TRBD2 matching 10 bases. The CDR3 length is 14 residues. Trimming at V came to 2 bases and at J to 4 bases, leaving 2 bases not matched to a gene. CDR1 is MNHEY, CDR2 SMNVEV, per germline (reference sequence). CDR3 in amino acids: CASSLLAGEYEQYF. CDR3 DNA: TGTGCCAGCAGTTTACTAGCGGGAGAATACGAGCAGTACTTC.

The chain has TRBV28 and TRBJ1-1; D gene uncertain. V was pared by 5 bases and J by 0 bases, with 13 bases between. Per germline, CDR1 MDHEN and CDR2 SYDVKM. The CDR3 has 15 residues. Here the CDR3 DNA reads TGTGCCAGCAGTCAAGATCCAGGACTGAACACTGAAGCTTTCTTT. Translation gives CASSQDPGLNTEAFF.